A few counts support the clone carrying this T cell receptor beta chain. The PCR had 60 Vbeta and 13 Jbeta primers. Clones were read by immunoSEQ multiplex PCR, and TCRdb kept only the in-frame ones, dropping some. The sample comprises approximately 190,000 clones, roughly 74% of which are singletons, and 13% to 15% rests with the top ten. Germline assignment: CDR1 MNHEY and CDR2 SMNVEV (reference sequence). Trimming took 4 bases from V and 0 from J; bases not matched to a gene: 4. The CDR3 has 16 amino acids. The source of the sample is a study of cytomegalovirus exposure and HLA in healthy donors. The TCR sequence derives from a young woman in good health and CMV-seropositive. The chain employs TRBV27 and TRBJ2-1; TRBD2 matches 9 bases. Sequenced material: PBMCs. This CDR3 reads CASSSRLADSYNEQFF. The CDR3, as DNA: TGTGCCAGCAGTTCAAGACTAGCGGACTCCTACAATGAGCAGTTCTTC.